The sequence of this T cell receptor beta chain was determined in a study of shared clonotypes between healthy human individuals. Findings and limits, study-wide: Some clonotypes were shared by all four sorted-subset donors, while others were not shared. The non-shared ones had lower generation probabilities than the shared ones.

Deep was the level used in running the assay. TCRdb's copy holds only in-frame clones and misses some; the assay was immunoSEQ multiplex PCR. The table has over a million clones, approximately 98% seen once. CDR3 length: 15 amino acids. V lost 3 bases, J lost 2 bases, and 14 bases lay in between. Looked up from germline, CDR1 is ENHRY and CDR2 is SYGVKD. Comments on this clone: Antigen specificity is unknown.

The chain employs TRBV10-3 and TRBJ2-7; D ambiguous. The receptor was derived from a man aged 25-45 years in good health. The sample comprised naive CD4+ T cells sorted from blood. The subset denotes: CD45RA+ positively selected. CDR3 amino acids: CAISDDGRSAYEQYF. The CDR3 DNA reads as TGTGCCATCAGTGACGACGGAAGGTCCGCCTACGAGCAGTACTTC.